In its sample, the clone carrying this T cell receptor beta chain was seen many times. Antigen unknown. From RNA transcripts, TCR beta CDR3 regions were amplified. During a first-round RT-PCR of the TCR CDR3, the HTBI primer set was used. Using its own MiXCR run on the multiplex PCR reads, TCRdb lists one record per CDR3 protein. The table shows about 300,000 distinct CDR3 sequences, with 12% to 15% occurring only once. The data derive from a study of T cells in Graves' hyperthyroidism and ophthalmopathy. The CDR3 covers 14 residues. The V segment lost 7 bases and the J segment 5 bases; nucleotides outside the gene matches: 7. The germline V gene has CDR1 SNHLY and CDR2 FYNNEI. Findings and limits, study-wide: Among clonotypes expanded in thyroid above 0.001, most were also found in blood.

Stability of Graves' hyperthyroidism was defined as absent ophthalmopathy progression within 18 months. This chain links TRBV2 with TRBJ2-3; 9 bases agree with TRBD2. The sample taken for sequencing was blood. The receptor was derived from a woman in her 40s with Graves' hyperthyroidism. In DNA, the CDR3 is TGTGCCAGCAACTTAGCGGGAGATGTAGATACGCAGTATTTT. Its protein is CASNLAGDVDTQYF.